Presented here are 26 T cell receptor beta chains from one specimen sequenced in a study of vaccination effects on CD4 cells after COVID-19. Assay: immunoSEQ multiplex PCR; the TCRdb copy retains only in-frame clones and omits some. Seen here are tens of thousands of clones, around 76% observed once, and the top ten hold 1.5% to 2%. No antigen is known for these receptors. Viral peptide pools were used in the ViraFEST assay to expand antigen-specific CD4+ T cells, and sequencing came afterward. Culture lasted under 13 days before CD4+ T cell isolation. Here the sequenced sample was CD4+ T cells from PBMCs cultured with HCoV-229E spike peptides, taken before COVID-19 vaccination. These receptors all come from a human donor who received a COVID-19 vaccine.

The chain carries TRBV24-1 and TRBJ1-5; no clear D gene. CDR1 and CDR2 (germline): KGHDR, SFDVKD. The germline V and J ends were trimmed by 5 bases and 2 bases, with 9 bases remaining between them. The CDR3 is 14 amino acids. This chain's CDR3 is CATSGGVGNQPQHF. The CDR3 nucleotides read TGTGCCACCAGTGGCGGGGTTGGCAATCAGCCCCAGCATTTT.

The V gene is TRBV21-1, the J gene TRBJ1-2. TRBV21-1 has pseudogene status. The CDR3 totals 14 residues. CDR3 sequence reads: CASSGGAHNYGYTF. CDR3 nucleotides: TGTGCCAGCAGCGGGGGGGCCCATAACTATGGCTACACCTTC.

V is TRBV5-6 and J is TRBJ1-2, with D tentatively TRBD1 (5 bases). This CDR3 spans 14 amino acids. The V gene lost 0 bases and the J gene lost 3 bases, with 9 bases spanning the gap. Looked up from germline, CDR1 is SGHDT and CDR2 is YYEEEE. CDR3 sequence: CASSLVPGDYGYTF. The CDR3 bases are TGTGCCAGCAGCTTGGTCCCGGGGGACTATGGCTACACCTTC.

This clone was detected once. The chain employs TRBV4-3 and TRBJ1-2; D possibly corresponds to TRBD1 (5 bases). With 0 bases removed from V and 0 bases from J, the gap between germline ends came to 11 bases. CDR1 and CDR2 (germline): LGHNA, YSLEER. This CDR3 is 16 amino acids long. CDR3 in DNA: TGCGCCAGCAGCCAAGAAATGGGACGGACTAACTATGGCTACACCTTC. Protein product: CASSQEMGRTNYGYTF.

The V and J genes are TRBV5-6 and TRBJ2-7; D is tentatively TRBD1 or TRBD2 (6 bases each). The CDR3 has 16 residues. Germline V CDR1 and CDR2: SGHDT, YYEEEE. V was shortened by 4 bases and J by 3 bases, with 20 bases between the two germline ends. DNA for the CDR3: TGTGCCAGCAGCCCGGGGGCCACCTGGAGGGGCTACGAGCAGTACGTC. It codes for CASSPGATWRGYEQYV.

This clone showed up just a few times. The rearrangement links TRBV20-1 to TRBJ2-2, with D possibly matching TRBD1 (6 bases). CDR3 length: 14 residues. The V end lost 3 bases, the J end lost 7 bases, and 15 bases lay between the germline ends. Germline CDR1 is DFQATT and CDR2 is SNEGSKA (reference sequence). The CDR3 bases are TGCAGTGCTAGTCAGGGGTATCCGGGCGGGGAGCTGTTTTTT. Translation: CSASQGYPGGELFF.

The chain uses TRBV4-1 and TRBJ2-5, with 9 bases identical to TRBD2. J lost 3 bases, V lost 4 bases, and 9 bases had no gene match. The CDR3 has 16 residues. Germline lookup yields CDR1 MGHRA and CDR2 YSYEKL. The CDR3 protein is CASSRRAGGAEETQYF. In nucleotides, the CDR3 is TGCGCCAGCAGCCGCAGAGCGGGGGGCGCGGAAGAGACCCAGTACTTC.

The J gene is TRBJ1-5, the V gene TRBV19; D is unclear. V gave up 9 bases and J gave up 3 bases, with 18 bases separating them. Germline CDR1 reads LNHDA; CDR2 reads SQIVND (reference sequence). This CDR3 has 15 amino acids. The CDR3 spells CASRPGSRLNQPQHF. The CDR3 region has the DNA TGTGCCAGCCGGCCCGGCAGTCGACTCAATCAGCCCCAGCATTTT. The full variable domain, its missing parts supplied by reference TRBV19 and TRBJ1-5, is DGGITQSPKYLFRKEGQNVTLSCEQNLNHDAMYWYRQDPGQGLRLIYYSQIVNDFQKGDIAEGYSVSREKKESFPLTVTSAQKNPTAFYLCASRPGSRLNQPQHFGDGTRLSIL.

A few counts support this clone. The chain recombines TRBV7-2 with TRBJ2-5; D gene ambiguous. Trimming removed 4 bases at V and 3 bases at J, with 12 bases between. This CDR3 is 14 amino acids long. CDR1 is SGHTA and CDR2 is FQGNSA in the germline V gene. The CDR3 nucleotides read TGTGCCAGCAGCTCCGGCCTGGCGAAAGAGACCCAGTACTTC. Translating it yields CASSSGLAKETQYF.

The rearrangement links TRBV11-2 to TRBJ2-7; 9 positions agree with TRBD1. Losses at the gene ends were 2 bases for V and 5 bases for J; bases not matched to a gene: 7. CDR3 length equals 15 residues. The germline gives CDR1 SGHAT, CDR2 FQNNGV. CDR3 in DNA: TGTGCCAGCAGCTTAAAGGGACAGGGTTACCACGAGCAGTACGTC. Its protein product is CASSLKGQGYHEQYV.

The rearrangement uses TRBV19 and TRBJ2-5; D unresolved. V was cut by 6 bases and J by 2 bases, with 16 bases left in between. CDR1 and CDR2 from the germline V gene are LNHDA and SQIVND (reference sequence). The CDR3 runs to 15 residues. CDR3 in amino acids: CASSARAGLQETQYF. In nucleotides, the CDR3 is TGTGCCAGTAGCGCAAGGGCAGGTTTACAAGAGACCCAGTACTTC.

This clone appeared once. The gene calls are TRBV12-3 or TRBV12-4 and TRBJ2-2; D call uncertain. Trimming took 3 bases from V and 5 from J, leaving 4 bases between them. The CDR3 extends over 12 amino acids. The CDR3 reads CASSLRTGELFF. CDR3 nucleotides: TGTGCCAGCAGTTTGAGGACCGGGGAGCTGTTTTTT.

This chain links TRBV12-5 with TRBJ1-1, with D perhaps TRBD1 (6 bases). V shed 3 bases and J shed 4 bases, with 12 bases lying between them. Germline lookup yields CDR1 LGHNT and CDR2 FRNRAP. This CDR3 comprises 14 residues. The CDR3 region is CASGLQGTVTEAFF. CDR3 DNA sequence: TGTGCTAGTGGTTTACAGGGCACCGTCACTGAAGCTTTCTTT.

The chain uses TRBV24-1 and TRBJ2-2; no clear D gene. V lost 5 bases and J 1 base, leaving 10 bases between the germline ends. CDR3 length equals 15 residues. The germline CDR1 and CDR2 sequences are KGHDR and SFDVKD. The CDR3 nucleotides read TGTGCCACCAGTGGTGATGACATGAACACCGGGGAGCTGTTTTTT. Its translation: CATSGDDMNTGELFF.

This chain uses TRBV4-3 with TRBJ1-2; 11 bases map to TRBD1. The CDR3 spans 14 residues. Germline loops: CDR1 LGHNA, CDR2 YSLEER. The V gene end was trimmed by 3 bases and the J gene end by 5 bases; junction bases not matched to a gene: 2. CDR3 in DNA: TGCGCCAGCAGCCAGGACAGGGGGCAATATGGCTACACCTTC. This codes for CASSQDRGQYGYTF.

The CDR3 loop reads CASSDSEDTGELFF. In DNA form, the CDR3 reads TGTGCCAGCAGTGATTCCGAGGACACCGGGGAGCTGTTTTTT. V gene TRBV2 combines with J gene TRBJ2-2, with unresolved D. From germline, CDR1 is SNHLY and CDR2 FYNNEI. Deletions cut 3 bases from V and 3 bases from J, with 8 bases between. This CDR3 spans 14 amino acids.

The chain has TRBV7-2 and TRBJ2-1; TRBD2 matches at 15 bases. CDR1 is SGHTA, CDR2 FQGNSA, per germline. With 2 bases clipped from V and 7 bases from J, the junction kept 9 bases outside the gene matches. The CDR3 spans 18 residues. CDR3 amino acids: CASSLYRTSGGAGNEQFF. CDR3 DNA: TGTGCCAGCAGCTTATACCGGACTAGCGGGGGGGCGGGGAATGAGCAGTTCTTC.

The chain recombines TRBV5-1 with TRBJ2-3, with D unresolved. Germline V CDR1 and CDR2: SGHRS, YFSETQ. Trimming took 5 bases from V and 3 from J, leaving 16 bases between them. The length of the CDR3 is 15 residues. CDR3 DNA: TGCGCCAGCAGGGGTGTTGGGGTAGGAACAGATACGCAGTATTTT. It yields the protein CASRGVGVGTDTQYF.

V usage is TRBV5-4 and J usage is TRBJ2-1; 9 positions agree with TRBD1. Trimming removed 3 bases from V and 1 base from J; junction bases left unmatched: 5. This CDR3 comprises 16 residues. The germline CDR1 and CDR2 sequences are SGHNT and YYREEE (reference sequence). CDR3 region: CASSSQQGASYNEQFF. The CDR3 region has the DNA TGTGCCAGCAGCTCTCAACAGGGGGCTTCCTACAATGAGCAGTTCTTC.

CDR3 protein: CASSPRVGTEYGYTF. For the CDR3, the DNA is TGTGCCAGCTCACCACGAGTCGGGACAGAGTATGGCTACACCTTC. The chain couples TRBV18 to TRBJ1-2; 7 positions agree with TRBD1. Germline CDR1 KGHSH, CDR2 LQKENI. CDR3 size: 15 residues. V shed 1 base and J 5 bases; nucleotides not matched to a gene: 7.

The chain couples TRBV7-9 to TRBJ2-1; D possibly corresponds to TRBD2 (5 bases). The CDR3 sequence is 13 residues long. Per germline, CDR1 SEHNR and CDR2 FQNEAQ (reference sequence). V shed 3 bases and J shed 5 bases, with 8 bases lying between them. As DNA, the CDR3 is TGTGCCAGCAGCTTCGGGATCCACAATGAGCAGTTCTTC. It translates to CASSFGIHNEQFF.

The DNA of the CDR3 is TGTGCCAGCAGCTTGGGGTCCCTCGGGGCGTGGGGGGCCAACGTCCTGACTTTC. This translates into CASSLGSLGAWGANVLTF. The chain links TRBV5-4 to TRBJ2-6; D is perhaps TRBD1 or TRBD2 (5 bases each). Germline V gives CDR1 SGHNT, CDR2 YYREEE (reference sequence). The CDR3 spans 18 residues. Trimming took 0 bases from V and 4 from J, leaving 17 bases between them.

V is TRBV15 and J is TRBJ1-6; a possible D gene is TRBD1 (5 bases). CDR3 length: 19 residues. Trimming took off 1 base at V and 2 bases at J, with 18 bases between the two ends. Per germline, CDR1 LNHNV and CDR2 YYDKDF (reference sequence). The CDR3 coding sequence is TGTGCCACCAGCAGAGTGGTAGGTGGGGGGTTCACCTATAATTCACCCCTCCACTTT. Translating gives CATSRVVGGGFTYNSPLHF.

In its sample, this clone was seen once. The chain links TRBV6-5 to TRBJ1-6; no clear D gene. Germline CDR1 reads MNHEY; CDR2 reads SVGAGI. V gave up 0 bases and J gave up 9 bases, with 12 bases separating them. The CDR3 covers 15 residues. CDR3 sequence reads: CASSYSSSGSSPLHF. Here the CDR3 DNA reads TGTGCCAGCAGTTACTCGAGTTCGGGTAGTTCACCCCTCCACTTT.

This sequence joins TRBV27 and TRBJ2-3, with D unresolved. The V end lost 6 bases, the J end lost 0 bases, and 4 bases lay between the germline ends. The CDR3 extends over 12 amino acids. Germline CDR1 MNHEY, CDR2 SMNVEV (reference sequence). DNA for the CDR3: TGTGCCAGCAGGACTAGCACAGATACGCAGTATTTT. It is translated as CASRTSTDTQYF.

A single count supports this clone. The V call is TRBV5-5, the J call TRBJ2-3; TRBD1 is a possible D gene (6 bases). The V end lost 0 bases, the J end lost 3 bases, and 14 bases lay between the germline ends. Germline loops: CDR1 SGHKS, CDR2 YYEKEE (reference sequence). CDR3 length: 16 amino acids. The CDR3 DNA reads TGTGCCAGCAGCTTGGAAACAGGGTATTCGACAGATACGCAGTATTTT. It specifies CASSLETGYSTDTQYF. Full variable domain (rest looked up from reference TRBV5-5 and TRBJ2-3): DAGVTQSPTHLIKTRGQQVTLRCSPISGHKSVSWYQQVLGQGPQFIFQYYEKEERGRGNFPDRFSARQFPNYSSELNVNALLLGDSALYLCASSLETGYSTDTQYFGPGTRLTVL.